This T cell receptor beta chain was identified during a study of T cells in Graves' hyperthyroidism and ophthalmopathy. The overall study: Staff took peripheral blood when the initial diagnosis was made, before any treatment began.

The source material, RNA transcripts, was used to amplify TCR beta CDR3 regions. An initial round of RT-PCR targeting the TCR CDR3 relied on the HTBI primer set. TCRdb reprocessed the multiplex PCR reads with MiXCR, giving one entry per CDR3 protein. This table has approximately 520,000 distinct CDR3 sequences, 20% appearing once. The germline V and J ends were trimmed by 5 bases and 3 bases, with 14 bases remaining between them. There are 16 residues in the CDR3. Germline CDR1 is SGHAT and CDR2 is FQDESV (reference sequence). Absent ophthalmopathy progression within 18 months defined stable Graves' hyperthyroidism.

This TCR came from a man aged 18 to 30 with Graves' hyperthyroidism. The chain links TRBV11-1 to TRBJ2-6; possibly TRBD1 for D (5 bases). The sequenced sample was blood. The CDR3 protein is CASSAGPGFGANVLTF. CDR3 bases: TGTGCCAGCAGCGCCGGCCCAGGGTTTGGGGCCAACGTCCTGACTTTC.